The 10 T cell receptor beta chains given below trace back to one sample, sequenced in a study of CD8 T cells in ankylosing spondylitis. TCRdb reanalysed the 5' RACE reads using MiXCR and keeps one entry per CDR3 protein. This repertoire shows 200,000 to 250,000 distinct CDR3 sequences, around a quarter found once; its top ten account for 5% to 7.5%. Sequenced material: blood, either unsorted or a sorted T cell fraction (not recorded which). The source of these receptors is a male donor with ankylosing spondylitis or in good health (not recorded which).

This clonotype was counted many times. The rearrangement uses TRBV14 and TRBJ2-2; D unclear. CDR3 length: 12 amino acids. Trimming pared 0 bases from V and 7 bases from J, leaving 3 bases between. Germline V CDR1 and CDR2: SGHDN, FVKESK. The CDR3 DNA sequence: TGTGCCAGCAGCCAAGATCACGGGGAGCTGTTTTTT. This gives the protein CASSQDHGELFF.

This clonotype was seen repeatedly, ten times or more. V usage is TRBV5-1 and J usage is TRBJ2-7, with a possible D match to TRBD2 (5 bases). This CDR3 spans 15 amino acids. V was shortened by 3 bases and J by 2 bases, with 15 bases between the two germline ends. The germline V gene has CDR1 SGHRS and CDR2 YFSETQ. The DNA for the CDR3 is TGCGCCAGCAGCTCAGCGGTAGGAATACCCTACGAGCAGTACTTC. Translating it yields CASSSAVGIPYEQYF.

The chain combines TRBV20-1 with TRBJ2-3, with a possible D match to TRBD1 (6 bases). This CDR3 has 16 residues. The V end was cut by 1 base, the J end by 1 base, with 15 bases between. Germline V gene lookup returns CDR1 DFQATT and CDR2 SNEGSKA (reference sequence). CDR3 sequence: CSARVRRTARTDTQYF. CDR3 sequence (DNA): TGCAGTGCTAGAGTTCGACGGACAGCCCGCACAGATACGCAGTATTTT.

The chain employs TRBV28 and TRBJ1-2; 9 nucleotides align to TRBD1. V shed 5 bases and J 4 bases; nucleotides not matched to a gene: 5. CDR3 size: 14 residues. The germline V gene encodes CDR1 MDHEN and CDR2 SYDVKM. CDR3 sequence: CASSARDRVYGYTF. CDR3 bases: TGTGCCAGCAGTGCCCGGGACAGGGTCTATGGCTACACCTTC.

This clonotype turned up a few times. V is TRBV20-1 and J is TRBJ1-1; D perhaps matches TRBD1 (5 bases). Trimming cost V 3 bases and J 11 bases, with 16 bases left between them. The CDR3 sequence is 12 residues long. Germline V lookup: CDR1 DFQATT, CDR2 SNEGSKA (reference sequence). The CDR3 loop reads CSARAGAQHAFF. The CDR3 bases are TGCAGTGCTAGGGCCGGGGCCCAGCATGCTTTCTTT.

This clonotype has at least ten counts. The chain has TRBV5-1 and TRBJ2-6; D gene uncertain. V lost 1 base, J lost 0 bases, and 5 bases lay in between. Germline CDR1 and CDR2: SGHRS and YFSETQ. The CDR3 totals 15 residues. The CDR3 loop reads CASSLSGSGANVLTF. The DNA of the CDR3 is TGCGCCAGCAGCTTGTCAGGCTCTGGGGCCAACGTCCTGACTTTC. Full variable domain (outside the CDR3, taken from reference TRBV5-1 and TRBJ2-6): KAGVTQTPRYLIKTRGQQVTLSCSPISGHRSVSWYQQTPGQGLQFLFEYFSETQRNKGNFPGRFSGRQFSNSRSEMNVSTLELGDSALYLCASSLSGSGANVLTFGAGSRLTVL.

This clonotype has ten or more counts. The chain carries TRBV30 and TRBJ1-5; possible D gene TRBD1, 5 bases. The CDR3 sequence is 16 residues long. Germline V gene data show CDR1 as GTSNPN and CDR2 as SVGIG (reference sequence). Trimming shortened V by 3 bases and J by 4 bases, and 19 bases separated the two germline ends. CDR3 nucleotides: TGTGCCTGGAGGCCAGGGTCTTCTAACGGGAATCAGCCCCAGCATTTT. It yields the protein CAWRPGSSNGNQPQHF.

CDR3 loop: CSARQGMETQYF. In DNA form, the CDR3 reads TGCAGTGCTAGGCAGGGGATGGAGACCCAGTACTTC. The chain has TRBV20-1 and TRBJ2-5; D is perhaps TRBD1 (6 bases). Looked up from germline, CDR1 is DFQATT and CDR2 is SNEGSKA (reference sequence). V lost 3 bases to trimming and J lost 5 bases, with 10 bases between them. The CDR3 extends over 12 amino acids.

Ten or more counts support this clonotype. The gene calls are TRBV5-5 and TRBJ1-1; D is possibly TRBD1 (5 bases). Germline CDR1 SGHKS, CDR2 YYEKEE (reference sequence). This CDR3 is 15 amino acids long. V was pared by 4 bases and J by 5 bases, with 18 bases between. The CDR3 DNA is TGTGCCAGCAGCCAACTGGCGGGGGTGGGTACTGAAGCTTTCTTT. Its translation is CASSQLAGVGTEAFF. Drawing the rest from reference TRBV5-5 and TRBJ1-1, the complete variable domain is DAGVTQSPTHLIKTRGQQVTLRCSPISGHKSVSWYQQVLGQGPQFIFQYYEKEERGRGNFPDRFSARQFPNYSSELNVNALLLGDSALYLCASSQLAGVGTEAFFGQGTRLTVV.

The rearrangement joins TRBV7-3 to TRBJ2-5, with 7 positions matching TRBD1. CDR3 size: 18 residues. After removal of 0 bases from V and 2 bases from J, the junction contained 12 bases not matched to a gene. Germline V lookup: CDR1 SGHTA, CDR2 FQGTGA. The CDR3 loop reads CASSLTPKWDRTQETQYF. The CDR3, as DNA: TGTGCCAGCAGCTTAACCCCGAAGTGGGACAGAACTCAAGAGACCCAGTACTTC. Together with reference TRBV7-3 and TRBJ2-5, the CDR3 gives the full variable domain: GAGVSQTPSNKVTEKGKYVELRCDPISGHTALYWYRQSLGQGPEFLIYFQGTGAADDSGLPNDRFFAVRPEGSVSTLKIQRTERGDSAVYLCASSLTPKWDRTQETQYFGPGTRLLVL.